This TCR beta chain originates from a study of human T cells and chemical hapten exposure. TCRdb passed the RACE reads through MiXCR, listing each CDR3 protein once. The sample records some 42,000 distinct CDR3 sequences, approximately 9% being singletons. V lost 4 bases to trimming and J lost 3 bases; unmatched junction nucleotides: 7. CDR1 is DFQATT and CDR2 is SNEGSKA in the germline V gene (reference sequence). CDR3 length: 14 amino acids. Time point defined: patch test 2, 6 weeks after DPC sensitization. Documented treatment: therapeutic diphenylcyclopropenone sensitization with weekly scalp DPC.

The material was whole blood, obtained in connection with sensitization to the hapten diphenylcyclopropenone (DPC). J is TRBJ1-2 and V is TRBV20-1; the match to TRBD1 covers 8 bases. This receptor was taken from a middle-aged woman with alopecia areata. Some clones in this sample may be carry-over from other donors' samples. CDR3 region: CSAKTVDRDYGYTF. CDR3 DNA: TGCAGTGCTAAGACCGTGGACAGGGACTATGGCTACACCTTC.